Here is one TCR beta chain with its context. The data derive from a study of blood T cell repertoires in COVID-19. Whole-study context: Acute and convalescent COVID-19 specimens originated in the United States, Italy and Spain. T cells, B-cell-depleted T cells, or PBMCs supplied cDNA or gDNA.

In the authors' methods: Estimated nucleated cell counts came from reference gene primer amplification. This table comes from immunoSEQ multiplex PCR, and its TCRdb copy is limited to in-frame clones, with some not included. V and J calls and clone size are copied from that table; D and trimming were computed from the DNA. The sample includes some 200,000 clones, around 80% of them seen just once. The CDR3 runs to 14 residues. Germline CDR1 SGHDT, CDR2 YYEEEE. Between the trimmed V and J ends, which lost 1 base and 3 bases, there was a span of 10 bases. The chain joins TRBV5-6 to TRBJ1-1; possibly TRBD1 for D (6 bases). The sample consisted of peripheral blood. The clonotype was recovered from a human donor in a cohort sampled during active COVID-19. CDR3 sequence: CASSLSGDDTEAFF. The CDR3 DNA sequence: TGTGCCAGCAGCTTGTCAGGGGATGACACTGAAGCTTTCTTT.